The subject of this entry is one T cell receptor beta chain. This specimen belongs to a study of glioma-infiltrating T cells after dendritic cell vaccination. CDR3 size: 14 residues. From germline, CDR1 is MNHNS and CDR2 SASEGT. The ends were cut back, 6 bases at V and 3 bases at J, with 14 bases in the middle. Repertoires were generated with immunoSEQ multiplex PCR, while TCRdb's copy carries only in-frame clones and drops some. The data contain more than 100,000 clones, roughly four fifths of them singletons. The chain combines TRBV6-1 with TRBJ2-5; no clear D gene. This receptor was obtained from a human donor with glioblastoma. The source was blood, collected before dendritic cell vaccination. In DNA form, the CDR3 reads TGTGCCAGCAGCGAGAGTTGGGCAGAAGAGACCCAGTACTTC. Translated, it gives CASSESWAEETQYF.